The 28 T cell receptor beta chains given below trace back to one sample, sequenced in a study of shared clonotypes between healthy human individuals. Naive CD8 cells were CD45RO-negative, positively selected for CCR7, excluding terminally differentiated effector memory CD45RA+ cells. Clones were read by immunoSEQ multiplex PCR, and TCRdb kept only the in-frame ones, dropping some. Seen here are about 800,000 clones, roughly 96% observed once, and the top ten hold less than 0.25%. The sequenced sample was naive CD8+ T cells sorted from blood. The receptors stem from a man younger than 45 in good health.

The chain's CDR3 is CASSSGGFEETQYF. The DNA for the CDR3 is TGTGCCAGCAGCTCTGGAGGGTTTGAAGAGACCCAGTACTTC. The chain carries TRBV7-6 and TRBJ2-5; possible D gene TRBD2, 6 bases. Germline V gene sequence: CDR1 SGHVS, CDR2 FNYEAQ. Trimming cost V 4 bases and J 3 bases, with 12 bases left between them. This CDR3 comprises 14 residues.

The V and J genes are TRBV29-1 and TRBJ2-1; 8 nucleotides agree with TRBD1. V lost 4 bases and J lost 13; bases outside the gene matches: 18. The CDR3 consists of 15 residues. Germline CDR1 SQVTM, CDR2 ANQGSEA. This CDR3 is CSVGGRDRGPIRQFF. The CDR3 bases are TGCAGCGTTGGGGGCCGAGACAGGGGCCCGATACGCCAGTTCTTC.

The CDR3 DNA follows: TGTGCCAGCAGCGGTACTAGCGGGAGTTCGGTCTACGAGCAGTACTTC. Translating it yields CASSGTSGSSVYEQYF. The V call is TRBV5-8, the J call TRBJ2-7; TRBD2 aligns across 11 bases. V lost 4 bases and J lost 3; bases outside the gene matches: 9. The germline V gene encodes CDR1 SGHTS and CDR2 YDEGEE. The CDR3 is 16 residues long. The entire variable domain, with the rest obtained from reference TRBV5-8 and TRBJ2-7, is as follows: EAGVTQSPTHLIKTRGQQATLRCSPISGHTSVYWYQQALGLGLQFLLWYDEGEERNRGNFPPRFSGRQFPNYSSELNVNALELEDSALYLCASSGTSGSSVYEQYFGPGTRLTVT.

V is TRBV28 and J is TRBJ2-7; D call uncertain. Trimming took off 3 bases at V and 7 bases at J, with 19 bases between the two ends. This CDR3 has 15 residues. Germline CDR1 MDHEN, CDR2 SYDVKM. CDR3 amino acids: CASSLQGYLRWEQYF. The DNA for the CDR3 is TGTGCCAGCAGTTTGCAAGGCTACCTACGTTGGGAGCAGTACTTC. Looking up the rest from reference TRBV28 and TRBJ2-7 gives the full variable domain: DVKVTQSSRYLVKRTGEKVFLECVQDMDHENMFWYRQDPGLGLRLIYFSYDVKMKEKGDIPEGYSVSREKKERFSLILESASTNQTSMYLCASSLQGYLRWEQYFGPGTRLTVT.

The V gene is TRBV29-1, the J gene TRBJ1-4; D not certain. The germline CDR1 and CDR2 sequences are SQVTM and ANQGSEA. The CDR3 runs to 14 residues. V lost 6 bases and J 2 bases, leaving 13 bases between the germline ends. The CDR3 DNA reads as TGCAGCGTCGACCCTCTCGGGACTAATGAAAAACTGTTTTTT. Translating gives CSVDPLGTNEKLFF.

The chain has TRBV7-9 and TRBJ2-7; D is unclear. Germline V CDR1 and CDR2: SEHNR, FQNEAQ (reference sequence). CDR3 length: 14 residues. The germline V and J ends were trimmed by 3 bases and 1 base, with 10 bases remaining between them. CDR3 in DNA: TGTGCCAGCAGCTTCACGGGTATGTCCTACGAGCAGTACTTC. Its protein product is CASSFTGMSYEQYF. The entire variable domain, with the rest obtained from reference TRBV7-9 and TRBJ2-7, is as follows: DTGVSQNPRHKITKRGQNVTFRCDPISEHNRLYWYRQTLGQGPEFLTYFQNEAQLEKSRLLSDRFSAERPKGSFSTLEIQRTEQGDSAMYLCASSFTGMSYEQYFGPGTRLTVT.

The chain employs TRBV29-1 and TRBJ1-1; D call uncertain. Germline CDR1 is SQVTM and CDR2 is ANQGSEA. The CDR3 consists of 12 residues. The V gene lost 5 bases and the J gene lost 7 bases, with 14 bases spanning the gap. This CDR3 is CSVLVSPHEAFF. The CDR3 region has the DNA TGCAGCGTTCTAGTCAGCCCCCATGAAGCTTTCTTT. The complete variable domain, with remaining parts taken from reference TRBV29-1 and TRBJ1-1, reads SAVISQKPSRDICQRGTSLTIQCQVDSQVTMMFWYRQQPGQSLTLIATANQGSEATYESGFVIDKFPISRPNLTFSTLTVSNMSPEDSSIYLCSVLVSPHEAFFGQGTRLTVV.

The V and J genes are TRBV5-1 and TRBJ2-5; tentative D call: TRBD1 (6 bases). The V gene's germline CDR1 is SGHRS and CDR2 YFSETQ. The CDR3 is 15 residues long. The V gene lost 1 base and the J gene lost 5 bases, with 15 bases spanning the gap. In DNA, the CDR3 is TGCGCCAGCAGCTTGAATCCAGGGGATGGTGAGACCCAGTACTTC. Translated, it gives CASSLNPGDGETQYF. Supplemented by reference TRBV5-1 and TRBJ2-5, the full variable domain reads KAGVTQTPRYLIKTRGQQVTLSCSPISGHRSVSWYQQTPGQGLQFLFEYFSETQRNKGNFPGRFSGRQFSNSRSEMNVSTLELGDSALYLCASSLNPGDGETQYFGPGTRLLVL.

V is TRBV4-1 and J is TRBJ2-1, with 14 nucleotides matching TRBD2. The germline gives CDR1 MGHRA, CDR2 YSYEKL. The V gene end was trimmed by 3 bases and the J gene end by 7 bases; junction bases not matched to a gene: 8. The length of the CDR3 is 17 residues. This chain's CDR3 is CASSHFPGLAGVNEQFF. Written as DNA, the CDR3 is TGCGCCAGCAGCCACTTCCCGGGACTAGCGGGAGTTAATGAGCAGTTCTTC.

This chain connects TRBV6-5 to TRBJ1-2, with 7 nucleotides matching TRBD1. This CDR3 has 16 amino acids. Losses at the gene ends were 2 bases for V and 1 base for J; bases not matched to a gene: 7. CDR1 and CDR2 (germline): MNHEY, SVGAGI. This CDR3 is CASSYPTGSFNYGYTF. In DNA form, the CDR3 reads TGTGCCAGCAGTTACCCGACAGGGTCCTTTAACTATGGCTACACCTTC.

This rearrangement joins TRBV4-1 to TRBJ1-5; D might be TRBD1 (5 bases). Germline CDR1 and CDR2: MGHRA and YSYEKL. The V and J ends lost 1 base and 5 bases respectively, with 12 bases between them. CDR3 length: 15 residues. Here the CDR3 reads CASSQGGRAHQPQHF. The DNA of the CDR3 is TGCGCCAGCAGCCAAGGAGGCAGGGCTCATCAGCCCCAGCATTTT.

This chain joins TRBV27 and TRBJ2-5; D not resolved. Germline V CDR1 and CDR2: MNHEY, SMNVEV (reference sequence). Trimming removed 5 bases at V and 2 bases at J, with 15 bases between. The CDR3 is 15 amino acids. The chain's CDR3 is CASSGHQVGQETQYF. CDR3 nucleotides: TGTGCCAGCAGTGGTCATCAGGTGGGACAAGAGACCCAGTACTTC.

This sequence joins TRBV4-1 and TRBJ1-1, with 7 bases lining up with TRBD1. The germline V gene has CDR1 MGHRA and CDR2 YSYEKL. This CDR3 contains 14 residues. The J segment lost 5 bases and the V segment lost 1 base, leaving 4 bases of the junction unmatched. CDR3 sequence: CASSQAGGRTEAFF. CDR3 DNA: TGCGCCAGCAGCCAAGCAGGGGGTCGAACTGAAGCTTTCTTT.

The chain carries TRBV4-1 and TRBJ2-7; 12 bases line up with TRBD2. The CDR3 is 15 residues long. The V segment lost 7 bases and the J segment 7 bases; nucleotides outside the gene matches: 11. Germline CDR1 is MGHRA and CDR2 is YSYEKL. The CDR3 reads CASTPATSGRYEQYF. The CDR3 nucleotides are TGCGCCAGCACCCCAGCGACTAGCGGGAGATATGAGCAGTACTTC.

The V call is TRBV11-1, the J call TRBJ1-2; 10 bases map to TRBD1. Trimming took 5 bases from V and 5 from J; bases not matched to a gene: 8. Germline V CDR1 and CDR2: SGHAT, FQDESV (reference sequence). This CDR3 is built from 15 residues. CDR3 residues: CASSVPGQGRYGYTF. For the CDR3, the DNA is TGTGCCAGCAGCGTACCGGGACAGGGGAGGTATGGCTACACCTTC.

The chain uses TRBV7-9 and TRBJ2-7; TRBD1 aligns across 10 bases. V lost 5 bases, J lost 4 bases, and 11 bases stayed unmatched. CDR3 length equals 16 residues. Germline V gene lookup returns CDR1 SEHNR and CDR2 FQNEAQ (reference sequence). CDR3 loop: CASSQTSPGQGYEQYF. CDR3 nucleotides: TGTGCCAGCAGCCAAACGTCCCCGGGACAGGGGTACGAGCAGTACTTC.

This chain links TRBV7-8 with TRBJ1-1, with a tentative D call TRBD1 (6 bases). The CDR3 has 16 amino acids. The germline gives CDR1 SGHVS, CDR2 FQNEAQ. V was cut by 1 base and J by 7 bases, with 19 bases left in between. The CDR3 is CASSLVLGGHRDEAFF. Written as DNA, the CDR3 is TGTGCCAGCAGCTTAGTACTCGGGGGGCATAGGGATGAAGCTTTCTTT.

This chain links TRBV2 with TRBJ2-3; D remains ambiguous. The V gene lost 3 bases and the J gene lost 4 bases, with 14 bases spanning the gap. The CDR3 contains 15 residues. Germline CDR1 reads SNHLY; CDR2 reads FYNNEI. As DNA, the CDR3 is TGTGCCAGCAGTGAGGATGGAGAGTCCTCAGATACGCAGTATTTT. The encoded protein is CASSEDGESSDTQYF.

The chain employs TRBV29-1 and TRBJ2-3; no firm D call. V lost 4 bases and J 2 bases, leaving 10 bases between the germline ends. The CDR3 loop spans 13 amino acids. Looked up from germline, CDR1 is SQVTM and CDR2 is ANQGSEA. The CDR3 sequence: CSVADGYTDTQYF. The CDR3 DNA follows: TGCAGCGTTGCTGACGGCTACACAGATACGCAGTATTTT.

The chain carries TRBV6-6 and TRBJ2-7, with D maybe TRBD1 (6 bases). Germline V lookup: CDR1 MNHNY, CDR2 SVGAGI (reference sequence). V gave up 0 bases and J gave up 3 bases, with 15 bases separating them. The CDR3 sequence is 16 residues long. The CDR3 reads CASSYSRDTQVYEQYF. The CDR3 bases are TGTGCCAGCAGTTACTCGAGGGACACTCAAGTCTACGAGCAGTACTTC.

The rearrangement joins TRBV5-1 to TRBJ2-7; the match to TRBD1 covers 11 bases. Germline V gives CDR1 SGHRS, CDR2 YFSETQ. The CDR3 runs 15 residues. The ends lost 4 bases at V and 2 bases at J; junction bases unmatched: 5. The CDR3 DNA reads as TGCGCCAGCAGCCCCGGGACAGGGGGGGCCTACGAGCAGTACTTC. It encodes CASSPGTGGAYEQYF. The full variable domain, rest sourced from reference TRBV5-1 and TRBJ2-7, is KAGVTQTPRYLIKTRGQQVTLSCSPISGHRSVSWYQQTPGQGLQFLFEYFSETQRNKGNFPGRFSGRQFSNSRSEMNVSTLELGDSALYLCASSPGTGGAYEQYFGPGTRLTVT.

V usage is TRBV2 and J usage is TRBJ2-3; weak D call: TRBD1 (6 bases). V lost 4 bases to trimming and J lost 3 bases, with 14 bases between them. CDR3 size: 15 residues. Germline lookup yields CDR1 SNHLY and CDR2 FYNNEI. This chain's CDR3 is CASSGGQGMTDTQYF. CDR3 nucleotides: TGTGCCAGCAGTGGGGGGCAGGGGATGACAGATACGCAGTATTTT.

The chain joins TRBV5-6 to TRBJ2-7, with 9 bases aligning to TRBD2. The CDR3 runs to 14 residues. Germline V gives CDR1 SGHDT, CDR2 YYEEEE. After removal of 2 bases from V and 4 bases from J, the junction contained 4 bases not matched to a gene. This CDR3 is CASSFRTSAYEQYF. The DNA of the CDR3 is TGTGCCAGCAGCTTCCGGACTAGCGCGTACGAGCAGTACTTC.

This rearrangement joins TRBV5-8 to TRBJ2-1, with 13 bases fitting TRBD2. CDR3 length equals 15 residues. J lost 5 bases, V lost 4 bases, and 3 bases had no gene match. The germline gives CDR1 SGHTS, CDR2 YDEGEE. Here the CDR3 DNA reads TGTGCCAGCAGCCCCGGGACTAGCGGGGACAATGAGCAGTTCTTC. Residues: CASSPGTSGDNEQFF.

Notes on this clone: The sample holds other DNA sequences that translate to the same CDR3. V is TRBV28 and J is TRBJ2-7; TRBD2 is a possible D gene (6 bases). CDR1 is MDHEN and CDR2 is SYDVKM in the germline V gene. V shed 5 bases and J shed 3 bases, with 14 bases lying between them. The CDR3 runs 14 residues. In DNA form, the CDR3 reads TGTGCCAGCAGTCTCCGGGGTAGCGGCTACGAGCAGTACTTC. This codes for CASSLRGSGYEQYF.

This clone has a single count. The gene calls are TRBV7-9 and TRBJ2-5, with D possibly matching TRBD2 (6 bases). Per germline, CDR1 SEHNR and CDR2 FQNEAQ (reference sequence). V was pared by 0 bases and J by 5 bases, with 10 bases between. CDR3 length equals 14 residues. CDR3 sequence reads: CASSLALGRETQYF. The DNA of the CDR3 is TGTGCCAGCAGCTTAGCCTTAGGGAGGGAGACCCAGTACTTC.

This chain links TRBV5-4 with TRBJ1-2; D may be TRBD1 (5 bases). The CDR3 contains 14 residues. Germline values: CDR1 SGHNT, CDR2 YYREEE (reference sequence). V dropped 1 base and J dropped 4 bases, with 11 bases sitting between them. CDR3 sequence reads: CASSLRDGSYGYTF. The CDR3 DNA reads as TGTGCCAGCAGCTTGCGGGACGGGTCCTATGGCTACACCTTC. Based on the CDR3 plus reference TRBV5-4 and TRBJ1-2, the full variable domain is ETGVTQSPTHLIKTRGQQVTLRCSSQSGHNTVSWYQQALGQGPQFIFQYYREEENGRGNFPPRFSGLQFPNYSSELNVNALELDDSALYLCASSLRDGSYGYTFGSGTRLTVV.

Remarks on this clone: The same CDR3 can be traced to other DNA sequences in this sample. The V gene is TRBV19, the J gene TRBJ1-5; D call uncertain. V was shortened by 1 base and J by 7 bases, with 5 bases between the two germline ends. Germline lookup yields CDR1 LNHDA and CDR2 SQIVND (reference sequence). This CDR3 is built from 12 residues. The CDR3, as DNA: TGTGCCAGTAGTATAGGGGCCCAGCCCCAGCATTTT. This codes for CASSIGAQPQHF.